These T cell receptor beta chains were read from a single sample in a study of blood T cell repertoires in COVID-19. Sequencing used immunoSEQ multiplex PCR; TCRdb keeps in-frame clones, though not all of them. The sample comprises more than 150,000 clones, more than 65% of which are singletons, and roughly 8.9% rests with the top ten. The specimen was peripheral blood. Every receptor here comes from a woman between 45 and 65 years old with acute or convalescent COVID-19. The CDR3 runs from the conserved cysteine through the conserved F or W. Each record gives: J gene, V gene, clone size, D gene, CDR3 DNA, CDR3 protein. A D gene is named only where the DNA matches it firmly. Size is omitted from some rows. Given values are once, few, many or a class for expanded clones.

TRBJ2-7 TRBV6-5 - TRBD1 TGTGCCAGCAGTCAACAGGGGAGTAATTCCTACGAGCAGTACTTC CASSQQGSNSYEQYF
TRBJ1-4 TRBV9 - TRBD1 TGTGCCAGCAGCGTAGTGGGACAGCCAAATGAAAAACTGTTTTTT CASSVVGQPNEKLFF
TRBJ1-1 TRBV4-2 - TRBD1 TGTGCCAGCAGCCTACAGGGGGCCGGCACTGAAGCTTTCTTT CASSLQGAGTEAFF
TRBJ2-1 TRBV28 - TRBD2 TGTGCCAGCAGTTTAGGATCTAGCGGGAGGGCCTTCAGCTCCTACAATGAGCAGTTCTTC CASSLGSSGRAFSSYNEQFF
TRBJ2-2 TRBV28 once TRBD2 TGTGCCAGCATTTCAGCGGGAGGGCCAATTGCCGGGGAGCTGTTTTTT CASISAGGPIAGELFF
TRBJ2-1 TRBV6-5 - - TGTGCCAGCACTACTGCTTACAATGAGCAGTTCTTC CASTTAYNEQFF
TRBJ2-1 TRBV7-2 - - TGTGCCAGCAGCATCGGACAGCTCCAGGAGCAGTTCTTC CASSIGQLQEQFF
TRBJ2-3 TRBV21-1 - - TGTGCCAGCAGCAAAGCTGTCCTGCGGGGGACGGCCGGGTCAGATACGCAGTATTTT CASSKAVLRGTAGSDTQYF
TRBJ2-5 TRBV7-2 - - TGTGCCAGCAGCTTAGCGACGGAGACCCCGGGTCGGTACTTC CASSLATETPGRYF
TRBJ1-1 TRBV29-1 - - TGCAGCGTTGAAGGCCGCACCCGACGGGGTACGAACACTGAAGCTTTCTTT CSVEGRTRRGTNTEAFF
TRBJ2-7 TRBV6-5 - - TGTGCCAGCTTTTCGGTGGAGAGCTCCTACGAGCAGTACTTC CASFSVESSYEQYF
TRBJ1-1 TRBV6-5 - - TGTGCCAGCAGTTACTCGGAGGGCCCTGAAGCTTTCTTT CASSYSEGPEAFF
TRBJ2-5 TRBV11-2 - - TGTGCCAGCAGCTTAGGTCGGGGTCAAGAGACCCAGTACTTC CASSLGRGQETQYF
TRBJ1-5 TRBV7-2 - - TGTGCCAGCAGTCAAGCAAGGGGAATAGAAAGCAATCAGCCCCAGCATTTT CASSQARGIESNQPQHF
TRBJ2-5 TRBV9 - TRBD1 TGTGCCAGCAGCGTAGGAGGGACAGGCGAGTTGGGGACCCAGTACTTC CASSVGGTGELGTQYF
TRBJ1-2 TRBV27 few TRBD1 TGTGCCAGCAGTCACGACAGGGGGCAAATGGGCTACACCTTC CASSHDRGQMGYTF
TRBJ2-7 TRBV4-3 once - TGCGCCAGCAGCCAAGGTGGGAGTGGCGACGAGCAGTACTTC CASSQGGSGDEQYF
TRBJ2-5 TRBV19 - - TGTGCCAGTAGTATGGGGCAGCCCCCGGAGACCCAGTACTTC CASSMGQPPETQYF
TRBJ1-6 TRBV12-5 - - TGTGCTAGTGGTTTGCAGGGGTCTAATTCACCCCTCCACTTT CASGLQGSNSPLHF
TRBJ2-7 TRBV9 - - TGTGCCAGCAGCCCTAACCTGGGATCAGGGGCATACGAGCAGTACTTC CASSPNLGSGAYEQYF
TRBJ2-1 TRBV2 - - TGTGCCAGCAGTGTGAAGCGGAGCTCCTACAATGAGCAGTTCTTC CASSVKRSSYNEQFF
TRBJ1-1 TRBV2 - - TGTGCCAGCAGTGTATGGGAGAGGCGGAGGGAGAACACTGAAGCTTTCTTT CASSVWERRRENTEAFF
TRBJ1-6 TRBV5-4 - TRBD1 TGTGCCAGCAGAGGGACACAGGGGAGCCAAAGCGAACCCCTCCACTTT CASRGTQGSQSEPLHF
TRBJ1-5 TRBV4-3 - TRBD1 TGCGCCAGCAGCCTGACAGGGGTTAATCAGCCCCAGCATTTT CASSLTGVNQPQHF
TRBJ1-2 TRBV6-1 - - TGTGCCAGCTCCACCCGGGGGATCGACTATGGCTACACCTTC CASSTRGIDYGYTF
TRBJ2-7 TRBV12-5 - - TGTGCTAGTGGTTTGAGCGTGGGGGGAACCTACGAGCAGTACTTC CASGLSVGGTYEQYF
TRBJ2-7 TRBV15 - TRBD2 TGTGCCACCAGCAGACTACCAGCGGGAGTCCTCGAGCAGTACTTC CATSRLPAGVLEQYF
TRBJ1-6 TRBV10-1 few - TGCGCCAGCAGCAGGGATCGCTCCTATAATTCACCCCTCCACTTT CASSRDRSYNSPLHF
TRBJ1-5 TRBV4-1 - TRBD1 TGCGCCAGCAGCCAAGAGGGACAGGGCGGCCAGCCCCAGCATTTT CASSQEGQGGQPQHF
TRBJ2-7 TRBV5-1 - TRBD2 TGCGCCAGCAGCCATTCCGGGACTAGCGGGGCCAGCCTCTCCTACGAGCAGTACTTC CASSHSGTSGASLSYEQYF
TRBJ2-2 TRBV3-1/TRBV3-2 - - TGTGCCAGCAGCCAAGTAGGAGGAACCGGGGAGCTGTTTTTT CASSQVGGTGELFF
TRBJ1-1 TRBV3-1/TRBV3-2 - TRBD1 TGTGCCAGCGCACTGACAGGGAGAGGCGAAGCTTTCTTT CASALTGRGEAFF
TRBJ2-1 TRBV9 - - TGTGCCAGCAGCGTAGCCCCGGGTTTCAACTACAATGAGCAGTTCTTC CASSVAPGFNYNEQFF
TRBJ1-4 TRBV5-4 - - TGTGCCAGCAGCTTGGCACAGGGCAATGAAAAACTGTTTTTT CASSLAQGNEKLFF
TRBJ1-1 TRBV6-5 - TRBD1 TGTGCCAGCAGTTACGGTGACAGGGGGCGTACTGAAGCTTTCTTT CASSYGDRGRTEAFF
TRBJ2-5 TRBV12-5 - - TGTGCTAGTGGTTTGGTCCAGGGATCGGAGACCCAGTACTTC CASGLVQGSETQYF
TRBJ1-2 TRBV14 few TRBD1 TGTGCCAGCAGCCCACAGGGGGCGAAAGGCTACACCTTC CASSPQGAKGYTF
TRBJ1-2 TRBV5-6 - TRBD1 TGTGCCAGCAGCACCCAGGGGGCTCCTTGCTTC CASSTQGAPCF